These 15 T cell receptor beta chains were sequenced from one sample in a study of CD8+ T cells in alopecia areata (dated by TCRdb to the late 2010s). Read against the paper, the sample's time point label means: mouse skin 3 weeks after grafting. Libraries were prepared through the immunoSEQ multiplex PCR assay. To provide template for TCR sequencing, every sample had RNA extracted and reverse transcribed into cDNA. TCRdb provides this immuneACCESS table in a form limited to in-frame rearrangements. Some clones are lacking; in checked studies, under half of them reflect an unresolved V gene, and why the rest are absent is not known. The sample counts approximately 3,000 clones, each observed more than once. The top ten clones comprise more than 7.5% of the sample. Sequenced here: skin, sampled at week 3. Every receptor here comes from a C3H/HeJ mouse with alopecia areata. The MHC haplotype found in this strain is H2-k.

In this sample, this clone is large (0.1 to 1%). Germline and genes here are mouse. The sequenced part of the CDR3 DNA is TGTGCCAGCAGCCGAGGGACAGAT. Translation: CASSRGTD. The whole CDR3 protein reads CASSRGTDEQYF. The chain joins TRBV19 to TRBJ2-7; TRBD1 matches 7 bases. The sequence runs out 4 residues before the end of the CDR3; the remainder is reconstructed from the germline J gene. The CDR3 length is 12 residues. Germline CDR1 reads FNHDT; CDR2 reads SITEND (reference sequence).

The table lists this clone with many counts. Mouse gene names and germline throughout. Sequencing ends 4 residues short of the CDR3 end; the germline J gene provides the rest. The rearrangement uses TRBV13-3 and TRBJ2-3, with TRBD1 matching over 10 bases. Per germline, CDR1 NNHDY and CDR2 SYVADS. This CDR3 has 15 amino acids. After removal of 3 bases from V and 4 bases from J, the junction contained 5 bases not matched to a gene. The CDR3 loop reads CASSVPGQGTETLYF. The CDR3 bases that were read are TGTGCCAGCAGTGTCCCGGGACAGGGGACAGAA.

This clone appeared many times. Gene names are the mouse ones. The CDR3 end is not reached by the read, which stops 4 residues before it; the germline J gene fills it in. The chain joins TRBV12-1 to TRBJ2-1, with 11 bases lining up with TRBD2. The germline V gene has CDR1 SGHSN and CDR2 HYEKVE. CDR3 length: 15 residues. CDR3 in amino acids: CASSLTGGALAEQFF. The CDR3 DNA, read in part, is TGTGCCAGCTCTCTCACTGGGGGGGCGCTAGCT.

Ten or more counts support this clone. Each gene name is a mouse one. This CDR3 reads CASSDVWGGSYEQYF. CDR3 DNA (partial): TGTGCCAGCAGTGATGTGTGGGGGGGCTCCTAT. The rearrangement uses TRBV13-3 and TRBJ2-7; 8 positions match TRBD2. The DNA ends 4 residues before the CDR3 does, and the rest of the CDR3 is filled in from the germline J gene. This CDR3 has 15 amino acids. Germline loops: CDR1 NNHDY, CDR2 SYVADS. Trimming took 0 bases from V and 0 from J; bases not matched to a gene: 2.

This clone was counted at least ten times. Gene names denote mouse genes. The observed sequence ends 4 residues before the CDR3 terminus, with the missing tail filled in from the germline J gene. The chain couples TRBV19 to TRBJ2-7; TRBD2 aligns across 11 bases. The germline gives CDR1 FNHDT, CDR2 SITEND (reference sequence). This CDR3 has 14 residues. The sequenced part of the CDR3 DNA is TGTGCCAGCAGACACTGGGGGGGCGCGAAT. Its protein product is CASRHWGGAN. The whole CDR3 sequence reads CASRHWGGANEQYF. Combining the CDR3 with reference TRBV19 and TRBJ2-7 gives the whole variable domain GGIITQTPKFLIGQEGQKLTLKCQQNFNHDTMYWYRQDSGKGLRLIYYSITENDLQKGDLSEGYDASREKKSSFSLTVTSAQKNEMAVFLCASRHWGGANEQYFGPGTRLTVL.

This clone occurred many times. Mouse gene names and germline throughout. The read ends 4 residues before the CDR3 terminus; that terminus is restored from the germline J gene. The chain employs TRBV5 and TRBJ1-1; 8 nucleotides line up with TRBD1. The CDR3 has 14 residues. Per germline, CDR1 LGHNA and CDR2 YNLKQL (reference sequence). The part of the CDR3 DNA that was read is TGTGCCAGCAGCCCCCAGGGGGCGCGGACA. Amino acid sequence: CASSPQGART. The whole CDR3 reads CASSPQGARTEVFF.

This clone is judged medium-sized (0.01 to 0.1%). These gene names are mouse names. The CDR3 reads CASSPTGWDTQYF. The DNA read from the CDR3 is TGTGCCAGCAGTCCGACAGGGTGGGAC. This sequence joins TRBV19 and TRBJ2-5; 7 bases are a match to TRBD1. The read terminates 4 residues ahead of where the CDR3 ends, so the germline J gene completes it. Germline V gene lookup returns CDR1 FNHDT and CDR2 SITEND (reference sequence). This CDR3 contains 13 residues.

This clone was seen ten or more times. The germline and genes are mouse ones. The DNA ends 4 residues before the CDR3 does, and the rest of the CDR3 is filled in from the germline J gene. The genes are TRBV5 and TRBJ2-3; 8 nucleotides line up with TRBD1. With 4 bases clipped from V and 0 bases from J, the junction kept 3 bases outside the gene matches. This CDR3 region has 15 residues. Germline CDR1 reads LGHNA; CDR2 reads YNLKQL (reference sequence). The CDR3 protein is CASSLTGASAETLYF. CDR3 DNA, as far as it was read: TGTGCCAGCAGCCTGACAGGGGCTAGTGCAGAA.

This clone is medium-sized (0.01 to 0.1%) within its sample. Gene names and germline refer to mouse. The CDR3 goes on 4 residues after the read ends, and that part is filled in from the germline J gene. This chain uses TRBV5 with TRBJ2-2; 11 bases match TRBD1. This CDR3 contains 18 residues. Germline V gene sequence: CDR1 LGHNA, CDR2 YNLKQL (reference sequence). J gave up 5 bases and V 4 bases, and 12 bases lay outside the gene matches. The CDR3 reads CASSRTGGGGARTGQLYF. Incomplete CDR3 DNA: TGTGCCAGCAGCCGGACAGGGGGCGGAGGGGCCCGGACCGGG.

This clone has more than one count but fewer than ten. Gene names follow the mouse nomenclature. The read gets to within 3 residues of the CDR3 end, and the germline J gene fills in the rest. The chain combines TRBV5 with TRBJ1-6; no clear D gene. TRBJ1-6 is marked as an open reading frame, function uncertain. The V end was cut by 4 bases, the J end by 3 bases, with 10 bases between. Germline V gene sequence: CDR1 LGHNA, CDR2 YNLKQL (reference sequence). CDR3 size: 15 residues. The DNA read from the CDR3 is TGTGCCAGCAGCCCCCGACATCTCTATAATTCGCCC. As protein: CASSPRHLYNSP. The complete CDR3 protein is CASSPRHLYNSPLYF.

This clone was observed many times. The gene names here belong to mouse. The DNA ends 4 residues before the CDR3 does, and the rest of the CDR3 is filled in from the germline J gene. This chain links TRBV5 with TRBJ2-7, with 9 bases lining up with TRBD1. The length of the CDR3 is 13 residues. J gave up 3 bases and V 3 bases, and 0 bases lay outside the gene matches. The V gene's germline CDR1 is LGHNA and CDR2 YNLKQL (reference sequence). The CDR3 reads CASSQTGGYEQYF. The sequenced CDR3 bases are TGTGCCAGCAGCCAGACAGGGGGCTAT.

In its sample, this clone ranks as medium-sized (0.01 to 0.1%). Gene and germline names: mouse. The observed sequence ends 4 residues before the CDR3 terminus, with the missing tail filled in from the germline J gene. At the DNA level, this CDR3 is encoded by other sequences in the same sample as well. V gene TRBV19 combines with J gene TRBJ1-1, with 8 bases identical to TRBD1. Germline V gene lookup returns CDR1 FNHDT and CDR2 SITEND (reference sequence). The trim removed 5 bases at V and 1 base at J, leaving 4 bases unmatched. The CDR3 consists of 14 residues. The sequenced CDR3 bases are TGTGCCAGCAGATCGGACAGGGTAAACACA. This sequence encodes CASRSDRVNT. The full CDR3 reads CASRSDRVNTEVFF.

This clone was recorded at least ten times. The germline and genes are mouse ones. The read ends 4 residues before the CDR3 terminus; that terminus is restored from the germline J gene. V usage is TRBV5 and J usage is TRBJ2-5; the match to TRBD1 covers 9 bases. The germline gives CDR1 LGHNA, CDR2 YNLKQL (reference sequence). The CDR3 is made up of 14 amino acids. Partial CDR3 DNA: TGTGCCAGCAGCCCCTCCGGGACAGGGGAC. It encodes CASSPSGTGD. Given in full, the CDR3 is CASSPSGTGDTQYF.

In this sample, this clone is medium-sized. Gene labels here are mouse ones. The DNA ends 4 residues before the CDR3 does, and the rest of the CDR3 is filled in from the germline J gene. The V gene is TRBV3, the J gene TRBJ2-1, with 9 bases that match TRBD1. The length of the CDR3 is 14 residues. The germline V gene has CDR1 SNHLY and CDR2 FYNGKV (reference sequence). CDR3 sequence reads: CASSLVGTGPEQFF. The sequenced CDR3 bases are TGTGCCAGCAGCTTAGTTGGGACAGGGCCT.

This clone was seen at least ten times. The genes are named according to mouse. Coverage ceases 4 residues before the CDR3 finishes, and the germline J gene fills in the end. The V call is TRBV13-1, the J call TRBJ2-3; 11 nucleotides align to TRBD1. The CDR3 extends over 19 amino acids. CDR1 is NSHNY, CDR2 SYGAGN, per germline. The V gene end was trimmed by 1 base and the J gene end by 1 base; junction bases not matched to a gene: 11. The CDR3 bases that were read are TGTGCCAGCAGTGATCCCACGCCGGGACAGGGGGTGGGTGCAGAA. Translating gives CASSDPTPGQGVGAE. The whole CDR3 protein reads CASSDPTPGQGVGAETLYF.